The subject of this entry is one TCR beta chain. Its antigen is not identified. The sample originates from a study of cytomegalovirus exposure and HLA in healthy donors. Study observations and caveats: In vitro, a few CMV-associated chains proved specific for CMV antigens. 150 to 200 TCR beta chains were listed as cytomegalovirus-associated. Cytomegalovirus status, reportedly, was diagnosed with high specificity and sensitivity by the classifier. Subsequent analysis found a tendency for first-cohort TCR clusters to co-occur within the 120 or so validation repertoires.

TCRdb's copy holds only in-frame clones and misses some; the assay was immunoSEQ multiplex PCR. The repertoire has over 200,000 clones, roughly 84% of them found once; the top ten carry roughly an eighth. Germline assignment: CDR1 SGHNT and CDR2 YYREEE (reference sequence). The trim removed 0 bases at V and 5 bases at J, leaving 9 bases unmatched. The CDR3 is made up of 16 amino acids. This TCR was recovered from a woman aged 25 to 39 in good health and CMV-seropositive. The sample taken for sequencing was PBMCs. This rearrangement joins TRBV5-4 to TRBJ2-7, with 9 bases fitting TRBD2. Here the CDR3 DNA reads TGTGCCAGCAGCTTGGTTCAGGCTAGCGGGAAGGACGAGCAGTACTTC. It translates to CASSLVQASGKDEQYF.